This entry lists 25 T cell receptor beta chains sequenced from one sample in a study of shared T cell receptors in the human thymus. TCRdb keeps only in-frame clones here, not all; method: immunoSEQ multiplex PCR. The sample records 650,000 to 950,000 clones, approximately 85% being singletons. The same data also contributed to another study, on human thymus T cells.

Sequencing was done on a sample of thymocytes. The receptors come from a girl less than two years old with a congenital heart defect.

The chain employs TRBV7-2 and TRBJ2-7; TRBD1 might be the D (9 bases). V was shortened by 5 bases and J by 6 bases, with 20 bases between the two germline ends. Germline V lookup: CDR1 SGHTA, CDR2 FQGNSA. The CDR3 spans 15 residues. CDR3 in amino acids: CASSPRAGGQGEQYF. The CDR3 DNA follows: TGTGCCAGCAGCCCCCGGGCGGGGGGACAGGGCGAGCAGTACTTC.

The chain joins TRBV7-6 to TRBJ1-1, with 10 bases identical to TRBD1. The V segment lost 4 bases and the J segment 8 bases; nucleotides outside the gene matches: 16. The CDR3 extends over 17 amino acids. Germline values: CDR1 SGHVS, CDR2 FNYEAQ. The CDR3 loop reads CASSSRGHTTGGQEAFF. The CDR3 nucleotides read TGTGCCAGCAGCTCCCGGGGCCATACGACAGGGGGCCAAGAAGCTTTCTTT.

The chain joins TRBV9 to TRBJ2-5; a weak D match, TRBD2 (5 bases). V lost 2 bases and J lost 5, with 10 bases in between. The CDR3 runs to 13 residues. Germline CDR1 reads SGDLS; CDR2 reads YYNGEE. This CDR3 is CASSVGAVETQYF. In DNA form, the CDR3 reads TGTGCCAGCAGCGTCGGAGCGGTGGAGACCCAGTACTTC.

This chain links TRBV27 with TRBJ1-2; TRBD1 agrees at 10 bases. This CDR3 region has 16 residues. Germline CDR1 and CDR2: MNHEY and SMNVEV (reference sequence). Unmatched junction bases numbered 6, after V lost 0 bases and J lost 5 bases. This CDR3 reads CASSLSRTGGSYGYTF. The CDR3 nucleotides read TGTGCCAGCAGTTTATCCCGGACAGGGGGGTCATATGGCTACACCTTC.

The V gene is TRBV4-3, the J gene TRBJ1-2, with D possibly TRBD1 on 5 matching bases. Germline assignment: CDR1 LGHNA and CDR2 YSLEER. The CDR3 sequence is 18 residues long. Trimming pared 0 bases from V and 4 bases from J, leaving 21 bases between. CDR3 in DNA: TGCGCCAGCAGCCAAGATTCGGCGGACATCTTTTTTTCCTATGGCTACACCTTC. Protein sequence: CASSQDSADIFFSYGYTF.

The rearrangement links TRBV5-1 to TRBJ2-1; D is ambiguous. Germline CDR1 is SGHRS and CDR2 is YFSETQ. V was trimmed by 4 bases and J by 9 bases, leaving 14 bases between them. CDR3 length equals 13 residues. CDR3 region: CASSNRLHPEQFF. For the CDR3, the DNA is TGCGCCAGCAGCAATCGCTTACATCCTGAGCAGTTCTTC.

The chain employs TRBV29-1 and TRBJ1-2; D is perhaps TRBD1 (5 bases). The CDR3 is made up of 13 amino acids. V was shortened by 5 bases and J by 3 bases, with 13 bases between the two germline ends. Germline lookup yields CDR1 SQVTM and CDR2 ANQGSEA. The CDR3 region has the DNA TGCAGCGTTCGTCAGACAGAGCACTATGGCTACACCTTC. Translation gives CSVRQTEHYGYTF.

CDR3 region: CSVDRASGGFPTDTQYF. The CDR3 coding sequence is TGCAGCGTTGATAGGGCTAGCGGGGGGTTTCCCACAGATACGCAGTATTTT. V is TRBV29-1 and J is TRBJ2-3, with 11 bases that match TRBD2. CDR1 SQVTM and CDR2 ANQGSEA come from the germline V gene. The CDR3 totals 17 residues. Losses at the gene ends were 3 bases for V and 2 bases for J; bases not matched to a gene: 10.

This clone was detected only once. The chain links TRBV7-2 to TRBJ1-5; possible D gene TRBD1, 5 bases. Germline V gene lookup returns CDR1 SGHTA and CDR2 FQGNSA. The CDR3 has 17 residues. Trimming removed 5 bases from V and 6 bases from J, with 23 bases in between. As DNA, the CDR3 is TGTGCCAGCAGCACCCACAGGTTCCCTGCGCGGGGTCAGCCCCAGCATTTT. Translating it yields CASSTHRFPARGQPQHF.

The rearrangement uses TRBV6-1 and TRBJ1-2; D unclear. The V gene lost 11 bases and the J gene lost 2 bases, with 12 bases spanning the gap. This CDR3 comprises 12 residues. The germline gives CDR1 MNHNS, CDR2 SASEGT. The CDR3 here is CACGQGNYGYTF. For the CDR3, the DNA is TGTGCCTGCGGGCAAGGGAACTATGGCTACACCTTC.

The chain couples TRBV7-9 to TRBJ1-6; TRBD1 aligns across 9 bases. This CDR3 has 13 amino acids. Germline lookup yields CDR1 SEHNR and CDR2 FQNEAQ (reference sequence). V shed 5 bases, J shed 18 bases, and the junction held 11 bases outside the gene matches. The CDR3 DNA reads TGTGCCAGCAGCAACGGACAGGGGATGGAACCCCACTTT. It codes for CASSNGQGMEPHF.

This clone has only one observation. The genes are TRBV21-1 and TRBJ2-5; TRBD1, as called in the table, went unchecked against the DNA. TRBV21-1 constitutes a pseudogene. This CDR3 has 14 residues. The CDR3 coding sequence is TGTGCCAGCAGCCCCCGGACAGGGAGGGAGACCCAGTACTTC. As protein: CASSPRTGRETQYF.

The V call is TRBV2, the J call TRBJ2-1; the match to TRBD2 covers 13 bases. From germline, CDR1 is SNHLY and CDR2 FYNNEI. The CDR3 has 22 residues. Trimming at V came to 0 bases and at J to 0 bases, leaving 14 bases not matched to a gene. The chain's CDR3 is CASSEAARAGTSGASSYNEQFF. CDR3 coding DNA: TGTGCCAGCAGTGAAGCGGCTCGAGCAGGGACTAGCGGGGCAAGCTCCTACAATGAGCAGTTCTTC.

The genes are TRBV30 and TRBJ1-2; TRBD1 agrees at 7 bases. CDR1 is GTSNPN, CDR2 SVGIG, per germline (reference sequence). This CDR3 is built from 16 residues. J was trimmed by 8 bases and V by 0 bases; bases with no gene match: 15. Here the CDR3 DNA reads TGTGCCTGGAGTGTACTGGTAGTATCGGGGACAGACGGCTACACCTTC. It specifies CAWSVLVVSGTDGYTF.

The chain is built from TRBV4-1 and TRBJ2-3, with 7 bases aligning to TRBD1. The CDR3 is 16 amino acids. Germline-derived CDR1 and CDR2 are MGHRA and YSYEKL. The ends lost 1 base at V and 2 bases at J; junction bases unmatched: 6. Written as DNA, the CDR3 is TGCGCCAGCAGCCAAGTAGAGGGGGCTCACACAGATACGCAGTATTTT. Translating it yields CASSQVEGAHTDTQYF.

The chain joins TRBV11-2 to TRBJ2-3; 10 bases match TRBD2. V dropped 5 bases and J dropped 0; count of bases not matched to a gene: 14. This CDR3 spans 19 amino acids. Germline CDR1 is SGHAT and CDR2 is FQNNGV. Here the CDR3 DNA reads TGTGCCAGCAGCACCACCCCCCAGCGGGGGGGCACTAGCACAGATACGCAGTATTTT. This translates into CASSTTPQRGGTSTDTQYF.

The rearrangement joins TRBV30 to TRBJ2-1; perhaps TRBD2 as D (5 bases). V dropped 0 bases and J dropped 3 bases, with 6 bases sitting between them. This CDR3 is built from 13 residues. Germline CDR1 GTSNPN, CDR2 SVGIG (reference sequence). Here the CDR3 DNA reads TGTGCCTGGAGTGTCCGGGACTACAATGAGCAGTTCTTC. It codes for CAWSVRDYNEQFF.

This clone has a single count. This sequence joins TRBV5-1 and TRBJ1-6, with 9 bases fitting TRBD1. Trimming took 4 bases from V and 8 from J; bases not matched to a gene: 7. This CDR3 is 15 amino acids long. Looked up from germline, CDR1 is SGHRS and CDR2 is YFSETQ. The CDR3 DNA reads as TGCGCCAGCAGCACGTGGGACAGGGAGGATTCACCCCTCCACTTT. It codes for CASSTWDREDSPLHF.

The rearrangement joins TRBV6-6 to TRBJ1-2; no definite D call. This CDR3 region has 13 residues. Germline V gene data show CDR1 as MNHNY and CDR2 as SVGAGI (reference sequence). Trimming pared 0 bases from V and 4 bases from J, leaving 6 bases between. CDR3 protein: CASSYSQFYGYTF. CDR3 DNA: TGTGCCAGCAGTTACTCTCAGTTCTATGGCTACACCTTC.

The chain has TRBV4-1 and TRBJ2-2; 12 bases fit TRBD1. V gave up 1 base and J gave up 0 bases; unmatched junction bases: 6. The CDR3 length is 19 residues. Looked up from germline, CDR1 is MGHRA and CDR2 is YSYEKL. CDR3 sequence: CASSQARDRGRANTGELFF. CDR3 coding DNA: TGCGCCAGCAGCCAAGCCAGGGACAGGGGGCGTGCGAACACCGGGGAGCTGTTTTTT.

This chain joins TRBV30 and TRBJ1-6; TRBD1 agrees at 11 bases. Germline loops: CDR1 GTSNPN, CDR2 SVGIG (reference sequence). With V trimmed by 5 bases and J by 7 bases, 1 base remained unmatched. CDR3 length: 13 amino acids. CDR3 region: CAWGQGANSPLHF. CDR3 nucleotides: TGTGCCTGGGGACAGGGGGCAAATTCACCCCTCCACTTT.

The chain is built from TRBV27 and TRBJ2-7; 8 bases align to TRBD1. Trimming at V came to 3 bases and at J to 2 bases, leaving 6 bases not matched to a gene. This CDR3 spans 15 amino acids. Germline-derived CDR1 and CDR2 are MNHEY and SMNVEV (reference sequence). The CDR3 loop reads CASSFGWGQAYEQYF. The CDR3 nucleotides are TGTGCCAGCAGTTTCGGGTGGGGACAGGCCTACGAGCAGTACTTC.

This clone is a singleton in its sample. V and J are TRBV19 and TRBJ1-5; D not resolved. V was shortened by 7 bases and J by 3 bases, with 16 bases between the two germline ends. Looked up from germline, CDR1 is LNHDA and CDR2 is SQIVND (reference sequence). This CDR3 is 15 amino acids long. Written as DNA, the CDR3 is TGTGCCAGTACCTTACGGAGGACGGACAATCAGCCCCAGCATTTT. Translation: CASTLRRTDNQPQHF.

The J gene is TRBJ2-5, the V gene TRBV18; no definite D call. V lost 3 bases to trimming and J lost 2 bases, with 10 bases between them. Germline V gene sequence: CDR1 KGHSH, CDR2 LQKENI. The CDR3 has 14 residues. For the CDR3, the DNA is TGTGCCAGCTCACCCTTGGCAGATCAAGAGACCCAGTACTTC. It is translated as CASSPLADQETQYF.

This clone showed up just a few times. V is TRBV7-6 and J is TRBJ1-1; tentative D call: TRBD1 (6 bases). Germline V gene lookup returns CDR1 SGHVS and CDR2 FNYEAQ. The length of the CDR3 is 14 residues. Trimming stripped 5 bases from V and 6 bases from J, with 16 bases between. The CDR3 DNA is TGTGCCAGCAGCCTTTTACAGGGCCCCCCTGAAGCTTTCTTT. Translation: CASSLLQGPPEAFF.